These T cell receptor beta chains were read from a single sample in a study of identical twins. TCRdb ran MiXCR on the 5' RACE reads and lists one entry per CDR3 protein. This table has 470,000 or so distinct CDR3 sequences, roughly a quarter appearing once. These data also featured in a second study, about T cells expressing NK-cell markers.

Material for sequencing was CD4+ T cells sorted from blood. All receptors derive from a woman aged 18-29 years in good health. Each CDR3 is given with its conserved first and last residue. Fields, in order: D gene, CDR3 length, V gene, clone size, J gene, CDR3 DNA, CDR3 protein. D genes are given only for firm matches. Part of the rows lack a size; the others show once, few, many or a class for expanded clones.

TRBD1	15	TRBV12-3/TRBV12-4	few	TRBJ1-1	TGTGCCAGCAGTACGACAGGGACTACGCGTATTGAAGCTTTCTTT	CASSTTGTTRIEAFF
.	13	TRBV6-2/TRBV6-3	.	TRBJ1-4	TGTGCCAGCAGTTGGGACCTGAGCGAAAAACTGTTTTTT	CASSWDLSEKLFF
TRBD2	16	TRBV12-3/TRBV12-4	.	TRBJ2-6	TGTGCCAGCAAGGCCCAGGGAGGGTCTGGGGCCAACGTCCTGACTTTC	CASKAQGGSGANVLTF
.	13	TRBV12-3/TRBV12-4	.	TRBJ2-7	TGTGCCAGCAGTTTTGTTGGTGGGGCCGAGCAGTACTTC	CASSFVGGAEQYF
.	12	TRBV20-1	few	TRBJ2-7	TGCAGTGCAGGGCCGAACTACTACGAGCAGTACTTC	CSAGPNYYEQYF
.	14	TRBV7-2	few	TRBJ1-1	TGTGCCAGCAGCCGCACCGGGACGGGGACTGAAGCTTTCTTT	CASSRTGTGTEAFF
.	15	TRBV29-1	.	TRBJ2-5	TGCAGCGCTTTTCCCTCTTCTCGCGGCCAAGAGACCCAGTACTTC	CSAFPSSRGQETQYF
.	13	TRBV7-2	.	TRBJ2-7	TGTGCCAGCAGCTTAGTTCCCAGGGCCGAGCAGTACTTC	CASSLVPRAEQYF
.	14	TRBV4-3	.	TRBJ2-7	TGCGCCAGCAGCCAACTCACAGGGTTGGGAGAGCAGTACTTC	CASSQLTGLGEQYF
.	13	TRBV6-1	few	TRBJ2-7	TGTGCCAGCAAAGACAGGCGTTCCTACGAGCAGTACTTC	CASKDRRSYEQYF
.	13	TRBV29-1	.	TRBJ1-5	TGCAGCGTTGTCTCGGAGGGCGGACAGCCCCAGCATTTT	CSVVSEGGQPQHF
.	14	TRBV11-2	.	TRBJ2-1	TGTGCCAGCGGATCAGCGTGGGGGGCGTATGAGCAGTTCTTC	CASGSAWGAYEQFF
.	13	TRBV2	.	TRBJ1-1	TGTGCCAGCATCAAAGACACTCACACTGAAGCTTTCTTT	CASIKDTHTEAFF
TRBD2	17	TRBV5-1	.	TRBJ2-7	TGCGCCAGCAGCTTATTTTTAGCGGGAGGGCCGGACTACGAGCAGTACTTC	CASSLFLAGGPDYEQYF
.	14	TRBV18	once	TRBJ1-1	TGTGCCAGCTCACCGGTTCAGGGGAACACTGAAGCTTTCTTT	CASSPVQGNTEAFF
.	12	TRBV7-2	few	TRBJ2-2	TGTGCCAGCAGCCAGACCTACGGGGAGCTGTTTTTT	CASSQTYGELFF
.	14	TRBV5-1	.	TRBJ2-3	TGCGCCAGCAGCCGGACCGGGGTCACAGATACGCAGTATTTT	CASSRTGVTDTQYF
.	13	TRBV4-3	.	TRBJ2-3	TGCGCCAGCAGCGAACTAGCCGCAGATACGCAGTATTTT	CASSELAADTQYF
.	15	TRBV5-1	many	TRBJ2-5	TGCGCCAGCAGTCGACAGACATTCGGTGGCGAGACCCAGTACTTC	CASSRQTFGGETQYF
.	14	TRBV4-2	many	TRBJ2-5	TGTGCCAGCAGCCAGAGGAGGGGGTGGGAGACCCAGTACTTC	CASSQRRGWETQYF
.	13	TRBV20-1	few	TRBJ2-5	TGCAGTGCTAGAGTTCCAGCGACCGAGACCCAGTACTTC	CSARVPATETQYF
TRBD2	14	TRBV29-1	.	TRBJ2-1	TGCAGCGTCGGACTAGCACCTGGGGGGAATGAGCAGTTCTTC	CSVGLAPGGNEQFF
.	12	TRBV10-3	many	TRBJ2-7	TGTGCCATCAGTGAGTTCCTGTACGAGCAGTACTTC	CAISEFLYEQYF
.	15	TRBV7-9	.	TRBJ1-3	TGTGCCAGCAGCGCAGCGGGTTCCCCTGGAAACACCATATATTTT	CASSAAGSPGNTIYF
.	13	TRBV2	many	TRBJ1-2	TGTGCCAGCAGTACGGACAGAAACTATGGCTACACCTTC	CASSTDRNYGYTF
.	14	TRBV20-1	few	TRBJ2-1	TGCAGTGCTAGAGAGGCGAGCTCCTACAATGAGCAGTTCTTC	CSAREASSYNEQFF
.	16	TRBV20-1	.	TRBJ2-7	TGCAGTGCTAGAGGTGGGTCATTGGGCAGGTCAGGCGAGCAGTACTTC	CSARGGSLGRSGEQYF
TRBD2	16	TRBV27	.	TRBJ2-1	TGTGCCAGCAGTTTTCGGCCTAGCGGGAGTGACAATGAGCAGTTCTTC	CASSFRPSGSDNEQFF
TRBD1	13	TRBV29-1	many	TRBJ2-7	TGCAGCGTTCGTACCGGGACAGGGGGCGAGCAGTACTTC	CSVRTGTGGEQYF
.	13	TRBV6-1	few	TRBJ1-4	TGTGCCAGCAGCAGGGAGGTTAATGAAAAACTGTTTTTT	CASSREVNEKLFF
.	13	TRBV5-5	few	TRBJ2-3	TGTGCCAGCATGCCTACTAGCACAGATACGCAGTATTTT	CASMPTSTDTQYF